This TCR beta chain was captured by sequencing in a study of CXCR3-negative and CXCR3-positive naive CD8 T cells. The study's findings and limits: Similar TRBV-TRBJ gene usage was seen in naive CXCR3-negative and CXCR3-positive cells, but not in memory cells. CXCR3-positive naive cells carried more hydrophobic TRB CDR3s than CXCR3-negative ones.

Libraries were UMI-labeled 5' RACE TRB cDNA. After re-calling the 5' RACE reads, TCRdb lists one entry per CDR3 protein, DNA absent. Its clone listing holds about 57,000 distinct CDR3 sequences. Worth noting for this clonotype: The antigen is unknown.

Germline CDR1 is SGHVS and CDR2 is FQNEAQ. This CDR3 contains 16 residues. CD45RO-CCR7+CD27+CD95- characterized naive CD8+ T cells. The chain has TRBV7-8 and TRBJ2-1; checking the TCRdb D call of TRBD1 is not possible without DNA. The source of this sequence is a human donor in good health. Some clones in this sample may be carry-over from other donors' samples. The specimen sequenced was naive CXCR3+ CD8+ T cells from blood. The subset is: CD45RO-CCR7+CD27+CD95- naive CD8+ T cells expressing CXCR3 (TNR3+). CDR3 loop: CASSPPPGQEDNEQFF.